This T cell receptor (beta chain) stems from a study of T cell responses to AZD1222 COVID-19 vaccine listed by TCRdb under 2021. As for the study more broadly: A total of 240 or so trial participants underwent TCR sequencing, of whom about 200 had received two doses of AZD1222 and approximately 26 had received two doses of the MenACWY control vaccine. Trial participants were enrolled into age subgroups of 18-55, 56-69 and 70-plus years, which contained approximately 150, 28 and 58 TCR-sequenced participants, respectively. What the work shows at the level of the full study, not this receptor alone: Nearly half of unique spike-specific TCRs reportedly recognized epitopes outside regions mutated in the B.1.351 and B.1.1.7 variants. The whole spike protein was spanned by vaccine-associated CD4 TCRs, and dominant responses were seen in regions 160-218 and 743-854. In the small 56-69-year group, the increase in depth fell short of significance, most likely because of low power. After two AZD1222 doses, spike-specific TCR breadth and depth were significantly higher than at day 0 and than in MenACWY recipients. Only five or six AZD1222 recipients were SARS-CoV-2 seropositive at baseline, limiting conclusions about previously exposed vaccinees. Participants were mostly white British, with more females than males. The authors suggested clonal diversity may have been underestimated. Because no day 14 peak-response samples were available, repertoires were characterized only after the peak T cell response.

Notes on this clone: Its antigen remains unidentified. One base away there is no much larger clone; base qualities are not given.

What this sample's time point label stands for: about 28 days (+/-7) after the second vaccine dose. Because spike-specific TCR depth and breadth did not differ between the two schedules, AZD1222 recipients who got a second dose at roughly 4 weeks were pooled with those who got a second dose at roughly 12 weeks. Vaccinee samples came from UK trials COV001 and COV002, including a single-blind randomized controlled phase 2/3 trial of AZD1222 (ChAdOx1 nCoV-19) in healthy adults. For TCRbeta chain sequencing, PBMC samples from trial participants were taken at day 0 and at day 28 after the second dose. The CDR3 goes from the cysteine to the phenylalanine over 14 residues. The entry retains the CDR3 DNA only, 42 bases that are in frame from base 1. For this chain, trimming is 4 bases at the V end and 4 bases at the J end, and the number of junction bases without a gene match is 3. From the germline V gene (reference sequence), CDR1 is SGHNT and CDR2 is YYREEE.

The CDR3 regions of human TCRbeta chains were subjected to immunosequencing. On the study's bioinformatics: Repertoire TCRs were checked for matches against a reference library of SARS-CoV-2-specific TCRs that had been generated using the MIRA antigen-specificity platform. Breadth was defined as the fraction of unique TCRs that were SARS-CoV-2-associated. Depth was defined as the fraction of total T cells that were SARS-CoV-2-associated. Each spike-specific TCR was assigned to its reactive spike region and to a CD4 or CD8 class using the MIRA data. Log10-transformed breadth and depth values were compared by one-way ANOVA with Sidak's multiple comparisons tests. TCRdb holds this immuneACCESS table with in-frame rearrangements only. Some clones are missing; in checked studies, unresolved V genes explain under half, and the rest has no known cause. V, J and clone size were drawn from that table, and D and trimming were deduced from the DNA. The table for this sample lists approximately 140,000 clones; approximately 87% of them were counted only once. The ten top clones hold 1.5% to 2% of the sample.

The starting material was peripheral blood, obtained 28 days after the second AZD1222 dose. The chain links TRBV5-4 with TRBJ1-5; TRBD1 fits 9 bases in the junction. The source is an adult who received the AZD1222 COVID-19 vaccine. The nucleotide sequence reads TGTGCCAGCAGCGTACAGGGGGCAAATCAGCCCCAGCATTTT. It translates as CASSVQGANQPQHF. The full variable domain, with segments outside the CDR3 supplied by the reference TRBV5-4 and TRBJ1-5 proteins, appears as ETGVTQSPTHLIKTRGQQVTLRCSSQSGHNTVSWYQQALGQGPQFIFQYYREEENGRGNFPPRFSGLQFPNYSSELNVNALELDDSALYLCASSVQGANQPQHFGDGTRLSIL.